This T cell receptor beta chain was retrieved from a study of blood T cell repertoires in COVID-19. Overall study: PBMCs, B-cell-depleted T cells, or T cells provided the cDNA or gDNA that made up the material.

Trimming pared 1 base from V and 1 base from J, leaving 10 bases between. This CDR3 is built from 15 residues. CDR1 is LGHNA and CDR2 is YSLEER in the germline V gene. Original data processing: Researchers report that nucleated cell counts were estimated from reference gene primer amplification. The repertoire was sequenced with immunoSEQ multiplex PCR; TCRdb's copy has only in-frame clones and lacks some. V, J and clone size are taken as reported in that table, and D and trimming were inferred from the DNA itself. This sample has just over 650,000 clones; 85% to 90% occur once, and the top ten carry 0.2% to 0.3%.

The chain links TRBV4-3 to TRBJ1-1, with TRBD1 as a possible D gene (5 bases). Sequencing was carried out using peripheral blood. The receptor's source is a woman between 18 and 30 years old with acute or convalescent COVID-19. Here the CDR3 reads CASSQVNRWNTEAFF. The CDR3 DNA reads as TGCGCCAGCAGCCAAGTTAACAGGTGGAACACTGAAGCTTTCTTT.